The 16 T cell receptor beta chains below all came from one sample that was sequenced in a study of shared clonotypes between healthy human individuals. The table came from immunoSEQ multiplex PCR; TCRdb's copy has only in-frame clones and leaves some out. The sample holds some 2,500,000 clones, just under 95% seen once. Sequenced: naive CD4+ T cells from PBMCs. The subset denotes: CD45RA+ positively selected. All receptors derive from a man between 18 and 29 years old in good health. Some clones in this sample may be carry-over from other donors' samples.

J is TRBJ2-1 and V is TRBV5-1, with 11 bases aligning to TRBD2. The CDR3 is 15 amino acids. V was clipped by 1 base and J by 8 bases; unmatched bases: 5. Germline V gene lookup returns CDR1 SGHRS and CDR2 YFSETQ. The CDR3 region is CASSLTSGSLYEQFF. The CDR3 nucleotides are TGCGCCAGCAGCTTGACTAGCGGGAGTTTGTATGAGCAGTTCTTC.

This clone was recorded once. CDR3 nucleotides: TGTGCCTGGAGTCCCGGGACAGGTTTCCCAACTAATGAAAAACTGTTTTTT. This codes for CAWSPGTGFPTNEKLFF. The chain combines TRBV30 with TRBJ1-4; 8 nucleotides agree with TRBD1. The V gene's germline CDR1 is GTSNPN and CDR2 SVGIG (reference sequence). CDR3 length equals 17 residues. The V and J ends lost 2 bases and 0 bases, in that order; junction bases with no gene match: 8.

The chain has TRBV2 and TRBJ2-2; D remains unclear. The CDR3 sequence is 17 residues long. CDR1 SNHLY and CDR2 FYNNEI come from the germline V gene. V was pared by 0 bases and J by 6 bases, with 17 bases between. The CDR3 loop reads CASSEAVAIRLAGELFF. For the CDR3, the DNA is TGTGCCAGCAGTGAAGCGGTTGCAATACGGCTCGCCGGGGAGCTGTTTTTT.

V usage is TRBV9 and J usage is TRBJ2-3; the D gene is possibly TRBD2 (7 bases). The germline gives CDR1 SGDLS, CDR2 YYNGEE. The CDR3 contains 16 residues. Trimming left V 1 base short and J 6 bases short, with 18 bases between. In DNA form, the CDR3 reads TGTGCCAGCAGCGTATCTCGGGGGGCGACATTCGATACGCAGTATTTT. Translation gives CASSVSRGATFDTQYF.

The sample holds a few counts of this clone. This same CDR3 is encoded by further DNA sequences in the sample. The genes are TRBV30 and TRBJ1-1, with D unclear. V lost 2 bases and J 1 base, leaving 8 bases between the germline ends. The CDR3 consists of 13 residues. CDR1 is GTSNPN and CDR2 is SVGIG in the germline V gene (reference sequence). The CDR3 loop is CAWSWTGNTEAFF. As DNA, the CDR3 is TGTGCCTGGAGTTGGACTGGGAACACTGAAGCTTTCTTT.

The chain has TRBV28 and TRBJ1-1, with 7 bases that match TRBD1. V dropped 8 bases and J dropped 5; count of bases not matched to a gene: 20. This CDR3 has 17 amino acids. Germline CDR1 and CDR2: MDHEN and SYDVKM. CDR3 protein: CASPLRGLPPTKTEAFF. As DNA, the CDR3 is TGTGCCAGCCCGCTGAGGGGGCTCCCCCCAACGAAGACTGAAGCTTTCTTT.

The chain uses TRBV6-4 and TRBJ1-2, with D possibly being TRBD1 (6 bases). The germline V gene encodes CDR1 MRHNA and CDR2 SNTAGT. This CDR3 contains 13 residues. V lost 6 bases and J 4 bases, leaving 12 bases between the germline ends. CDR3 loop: CASSPSGAYGYTF. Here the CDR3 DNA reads TGTGCCAGCAGCCCGTCAGGGGCCTATGGCTACACCTTC.

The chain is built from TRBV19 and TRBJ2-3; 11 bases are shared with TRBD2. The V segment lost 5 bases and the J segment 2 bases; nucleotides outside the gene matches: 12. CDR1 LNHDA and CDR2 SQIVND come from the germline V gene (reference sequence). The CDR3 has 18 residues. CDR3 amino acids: CASSPRMVAGGPTDTQYF. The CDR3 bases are TGTGCCAGTAGTCCTCGAATGGTAGCGGGAGGGCCCACAGATACGCAGTATTTT.

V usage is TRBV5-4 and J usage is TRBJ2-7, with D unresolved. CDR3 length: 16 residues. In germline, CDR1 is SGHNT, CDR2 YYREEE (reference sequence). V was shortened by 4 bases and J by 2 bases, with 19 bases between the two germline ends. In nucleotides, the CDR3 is TGTGCCAGCAGCCCCGAAACCCGAATTCCCCCCTACGAGCAGTACTTC. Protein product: CASSPETRIPPYEQYF.

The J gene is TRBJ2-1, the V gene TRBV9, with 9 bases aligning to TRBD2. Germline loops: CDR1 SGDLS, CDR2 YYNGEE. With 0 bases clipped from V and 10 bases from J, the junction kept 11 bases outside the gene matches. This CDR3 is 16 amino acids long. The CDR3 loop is CASSVVVAGASGEQFF. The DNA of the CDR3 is TGTGCCAGCAGCGTAGTTGTAGCGGGAGCCTCTGGGGAGCAGTTCTTC.

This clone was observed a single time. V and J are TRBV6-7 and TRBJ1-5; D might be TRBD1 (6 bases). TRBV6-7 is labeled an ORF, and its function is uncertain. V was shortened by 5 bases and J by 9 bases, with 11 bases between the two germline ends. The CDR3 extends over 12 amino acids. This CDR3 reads CASSNRDRPQHF. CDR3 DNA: TGTGCCAGCAGTAACAGGGATCGGCCCCAGCATTTT.

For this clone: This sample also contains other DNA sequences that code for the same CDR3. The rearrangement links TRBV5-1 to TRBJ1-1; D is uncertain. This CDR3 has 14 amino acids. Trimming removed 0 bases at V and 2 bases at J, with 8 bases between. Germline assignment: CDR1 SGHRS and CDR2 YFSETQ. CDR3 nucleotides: TGCGCCAGCAGCTTGGTCGCAGGTAACACTGAAGCTTTCTTT. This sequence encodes CASSLVAGNTEAFF.

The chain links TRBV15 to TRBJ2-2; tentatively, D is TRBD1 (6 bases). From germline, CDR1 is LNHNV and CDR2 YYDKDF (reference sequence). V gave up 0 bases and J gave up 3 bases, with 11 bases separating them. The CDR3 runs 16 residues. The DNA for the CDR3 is TGTGCCACCAGCAGAGATCCTCAGGGGTACACCGGGGAGCTGTTTTTT. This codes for CATSRDPQGYTGELFF.

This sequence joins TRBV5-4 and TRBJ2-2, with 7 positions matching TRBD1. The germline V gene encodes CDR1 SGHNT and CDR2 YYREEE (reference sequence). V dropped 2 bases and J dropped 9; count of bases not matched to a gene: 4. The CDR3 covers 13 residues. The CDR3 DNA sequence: TGTGCCAGCAGCTTCGGACAGGACCGGGAGCTGTTTTTT. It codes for CASSFGQDRELFF. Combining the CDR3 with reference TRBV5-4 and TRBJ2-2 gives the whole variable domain ETGVTQSPTHLIKTRGQQVTLRCSSQSGHNTVSWYQQALGQGPQFIFQYYREEENGRGNFPPRFSGLQFPNYSSELNVNALELDDSALYLCASSFGQDRELFFGEGSRLTVL.

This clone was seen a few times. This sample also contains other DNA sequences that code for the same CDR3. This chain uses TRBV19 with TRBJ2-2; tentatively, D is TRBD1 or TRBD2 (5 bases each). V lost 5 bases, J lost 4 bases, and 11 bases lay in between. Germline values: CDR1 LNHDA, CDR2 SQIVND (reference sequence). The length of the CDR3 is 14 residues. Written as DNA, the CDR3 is TGTGCCAGTAGTTCCGGGGCTGCCACCGGGGAGCTGTTTTTT. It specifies CASSSGAATGELFF.

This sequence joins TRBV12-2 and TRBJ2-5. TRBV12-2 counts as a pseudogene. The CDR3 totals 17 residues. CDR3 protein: CASRAMPHSGAEETQYF. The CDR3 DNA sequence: TGTGCAAGTCGCGCCATGCCTCACTCGGGGGCGGAGGAGACCCAGTACTTC.